This TCR beta chain originates from a study of blood T cells in healthy people across ages. V was shortened by 4 bases and J by 8 bases, with 12 bases between the two germline ends. Germline values: CDR1 SGDLS, CDR2 YYNGEE. This CDR3 spans 12 amino acids. The second PCR ran about 6 to 12 cycles with a sample-barcoded 5' primer and J-beta primers. TCRdb recomputed calls from the 5' RACE reads with MiXCR, one row per CDR3 protein. Here the sample spans about 580,000 distinct CDR3 sequences, 45% to 55% being singletons. This clonotype was sampled from an elderly man in good health. This sequence joins TRBV9 and TRBJ1-2; TRBD1 is a possible D gene (5 bases). The sequenced sample was blood. The CDR3 DNA sequence: TGTGCCAGCAGCCGGGACCTTGGAGGCTACACCTTC. This codes for CASSRDLGGYTF. Drawing the rest from reference TRBV9 and TRBJ1-2, the complete variable domain is DSGVTQTPKHLITATGQRVTLRCSPRSGDLSVYWYQQSLDQGLQFLIQYYNGEERAKGNILERFSAQQFPDLHSELNLSSLELGDSALYFCASSRDLGGYTFGSGTRLTVV.